This T cell receptor beta chain was captured in a study of identical twins. This clonotype has more than one count but fewer than ten. Trimming took off 5 bases at V and 7 bases at J, with 11 bases between the two ends. CDR1 is SEHNR and CDR2 is FQNEAQ in the germline V gene (reference sequence). The CDR3 totals 12 residues. Healthy Caucasians provided all donations. TCRdb called the 5' RACE reads again in MiXCR, with one record for every CDR3 protein. The sample lists 200,000 to 250,000 distinct CDR3 sequences, approximately 5.9% occurring once. These same data were also listed under a study on T cells expressing NK-cell markers. This second study notes: Whether expanded NKG2C+ T cell clones recognized HCMV stayed uncertain.

This clonotype was obtained from a woman aged 18-30 years in good health. Input material: CD8+ T cells sorted from blood. The chain combines TRBV7-9 with TRBJ1-1; D remains unclear. The CDR3 sequence is CASSKAGNEAFF. The DNA for the CDR3 is TGTGCCAGCAGCAAAGCTGGAAATGAAGCTTTCTTT. Complete variable domain (other parts from reference TRBV7-9 and TRBJ1-1): DTGVSQNPRHKITKRGQNVTFRCDPISEHNRLYWYRQTLGQGPEFLTYFQNEAQLEKSRLLSDRFSAERPKGSFSTLEIQRTEQGDSAMYLCASSKAGNEAFFGQGTRLTVV.